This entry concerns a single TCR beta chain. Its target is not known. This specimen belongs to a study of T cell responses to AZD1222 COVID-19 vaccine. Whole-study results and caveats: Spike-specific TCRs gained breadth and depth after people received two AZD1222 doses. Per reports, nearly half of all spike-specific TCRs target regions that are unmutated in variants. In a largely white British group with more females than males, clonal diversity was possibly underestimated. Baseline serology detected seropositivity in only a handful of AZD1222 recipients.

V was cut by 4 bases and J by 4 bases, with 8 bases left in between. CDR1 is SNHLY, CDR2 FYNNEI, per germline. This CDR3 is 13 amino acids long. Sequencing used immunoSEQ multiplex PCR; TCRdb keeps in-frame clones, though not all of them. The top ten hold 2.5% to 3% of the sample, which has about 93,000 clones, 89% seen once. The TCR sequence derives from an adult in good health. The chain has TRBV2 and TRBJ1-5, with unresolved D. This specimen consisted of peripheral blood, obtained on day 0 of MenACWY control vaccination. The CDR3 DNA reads TGTGCCAGCAGTGTCTCTGGGAATCAGCCCCAGCATTTT. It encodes CASSVSGNQPQHF.